This is a list of T cell receptor beta chains from one sample in a study of T-cell reconstitution after alpha-beta-depleted transplantation in children. TCRdb called the PCR reads again in MiXCR, with one record for every CDR3 protein. Among about half a million distinct CDR3 sequences, about 12% were seen once, and the ten largest hold about 5%. Sequences were derived from PBMCs from the stem cell graft donor, sampled from the stem cell graft. The receptors were gathered from a human donor who donated a stem cell graft to a child with combined immunodeficiency. Each CDR3 is given with its conserved first and last residue. Each record gives: V gene, clone size, D gene, J gene, CDR3 protein, CDR3 DNA. The D gene is left open where the match is weak. The size entry is marked missing in some rows and otherwise reads once, few, many or a size class.

V: TRBV4-3; size: NA; D: TRBD2; J: TRBJ2-1; CDR3: CASSRGLALLDEQFF; DNA: TGCGCCAGCAGCCGAGGACTAGCCCTTCTGGATGAGCAGTTCTTC
V: TRBV6-5; size: NA; D: NA; J: TRBJ2-3; CDR3: CASSYYLLGGSTDTQYF; DNA: TGTGCCAGCAGTTACTACCTACTTGGCGGCAGCACAGATACGCAGTATTTT
V: TRBV7-8; size: many; D: TRBD1; J: TRBJ1-1; CDR3: CASTLGGPVIEAFF; DNA: TGTGCCAGCACCCTAGGGGGCCCGGTAATTGAAGCTTTCTTT
V: TRBV12-3/TRBV12-4; size: many; D: NA; J: TRBJ2-1; CDR3: CASSTLAATYNEQFF; DNA: TGTGCCAGCAGTACCTTAGCGGCAACCTACAATGAGCAGTTCTTC
V: TRBV20-1; size: NA; D: NA; J: TRBJ1-5; CDR3: CSASPGGTNQPQHF; DNA: TGCAGTGCTAGTCCGGGGGGAACCAATCAGCCCCAGCATTTT
V: TRBV12-3/TRBV12-4; size: NA; D: NA; J: TRBJ2-7; CDR3: CASSLDAGGAPGEQYF; DNA: TGTGCCAGCAGTTTAGACGCAGGCGGGGCACCGGGTGAGCAGTACTTC
V: TRBV30; size: NA; D: NA; J: TRBJ2-7; CDR3: CAWTSTGAGEQYF; DNA: TGTGCCTGGACCTCCACGGGGGCAGGCGAGCAGTACTTC
V: TRBV7-2; size: few; D: NA; J: TRBJ2-2; CDR3: CASSLVLGSGTGELFF; DNA: TGTGCCAGCAGCTTAGTGTTAGGGTCGGGCACCGGGGAGCTGTTTTTT
V: TRBV6-1; size: NA; D: TRBD2; J: TRBJ2-5; CDR3: CASRLFTSGHQETQYF; DNA: TGTGCCAGCCGCCTATTTACTAGCGGGCATCAAGAGACCCAGTACTTC
V: TRBV20-1; size: few; D: NA; J: TRBJ1-5; CDR3: CSAGEGGSQPQHF; DNA: TGCAGTGCGGGGGAGGGGGGAAGCCAGCCCCAGCATTTT
V: TRBV4-3; size: NA; D: TRBD1; J: TRBJ2-6; CDR3: CASSLRDRGASGANVLTF; DNA: TGCGCCAGCAGCCTCCGGGACAGGGGTGCCTCTGGGGCCAACGTCCTGACTTTC
V: TRBV12-3/TRBV12-4; size: few; D: TRBD1; J: TRBJ1-1; CDR3: CASSPLRGRRYTEAFF; DNA: TGTGCCAGCAGCCCGTTGAGGGGGCGGCGATACACTGAAGCTTTCTTT
V: TRBV6-2/TRBV6-3; size: few; D: NA; J: TRBJ2-7; CDR3: CASTLTSSYEQYF; DNA: TGTGCCAGCACCCTTACTTCGTCCTACGAGCAGTACTTC
V: TRBV5-1; size: few; D: TRBD2; J: TRBJ2-1; CDR3: CASSSSGGSSYNEQFF; DNA: TGCGCCAGCAGCTCTAGCGGGGGGAGCTCCTACAATGAGCAGTTCTTC
V: TRBV12-3/TRBV12-4; size: many; D: NA; J: TRBJ2-7; CDR3: CASSYGPEQYF; DNA: TGTGCCAGCAGTTACGGGCCCGAGCAGTACTTC
V: TRBV29-1; size: few; D: NA; J: TRBJ2-7; CDR3: CSVEATGNGYEQYF; DNA: TGCAGCGTTGAAGCAACGGGGAATGGGTACGAGCAGTACTTC
V: TRBV7-9; size: NA; D: NA; J: TRBJ1-1; CDR3: CASSHRHDTEAFF; DNA: TGTGCCAGCAGCCACCGACACGACACTGAAGCTTTCTTT
V: TRBV29-1; size: NA; D: TRBD1; J: TRBJ2-7; CDR3: CSVAHRGEQYF; DNA: TGCAGCGTGGCGCACAGGGGCGAGCAGTACTTC
V: TRBV29-1; size: once; D: NA; J: TRBJ1-1; CDR3: CSAMGRSNTEAFF; DNA: TGCAGCGCTATGGGACGGTCGAACACTGAAGCTTTCTTT
V: TRBV6-1; size: few; D: NA; J: TRBJ2-3; CDR3: CASRGAPSECF; DNA: TGTGCCAGCAGAGGGGCCCCAAGCGAGTGTTTT
V: TRBV27; size: few; D: TRBD1; J: TRBJ1-1; CDR3: CASSLAGTGGSEAFF; DNA: TGTGCCAGCAGTCTTGCCGGGACAGGGGGCTCTGAAGCTTTCTTT
V: TRBV10-3; size: few; D: TRBD2; J: TRBJ2-5; CDR3: CAISVVSVLAGGQETQYF; DNA: TGTGCCATCAGTGTGGTTTCCGTTTTAGCGGGGGGGCAAGAGACCCAGTACTTC
V: TRBV12-3/TRBV12-4; size: many; D: NA; J: TRBJ2-1; CDR3: CASRRGGLSNEQFF; DNA: TGTGCCAGCCGCAGAGGGGGGCTAAGCAATGAGCAGTTCTTC
V: TRBV5-1; size: NA; D: NA; J: TRBJ2-5; CDR3: CASSLDGGRGETQYF; DNA: TGCGCCAGCAGCTTGGATGGGGGGCGCGGAGAGACCCAGTACTTC
V: TRBV7-2; size: NA; D: NA; J: TRBJ2-5; CDR3: CASSPIRETQYF; DNA: TGTGCCAGCAGCCCAATACGAGAGACCCAGTACTTC
V: TRBV9; size: NA; D: NA; J: TRBJ2-1; CDR3: CASSVGWRADEQFF; DNA: TGTGCCAGCAGCGTAGGGTGGAGGGCCGATGAGCAGTTCTTC
V: TRBV12-3/TRBV12-4; size: many; D: NA; J: TRBJ2-4; CDR3: CASSPAGGDIQYF; DNA: TGTGCCAGCAGCCCCGCTGGAGGGGACATTCAGTACTTC
V: TRBV12-3/TRBV12-4; size: NA; D: NA; J: TRBJ2-5; CDR3: CASSSSAVWETQYF; DNA: TGTGCCAGCAGTTCCTCGGCCGTCTGGGAGACCCAGTACTTC
V: TRBV24-1; size: few; D: TRBD2; J: TRBJ2-1; CDR3: CATSDTPGTSGRVNEQFF; DNA: TGTGCCACCAGTGACACCCCCGGGACTAGCGGGAGGGTAAATGAGCAGTTCTTC
V: TRBV27; size: few; D: TRBD2; J: TRBJ2-4; CDR3: CASSLSSGSGRARSIQYF; DNA: TGTGCCAGCAGTTTATCGTCCGGTAGCGGGAGAGCCCGTTCCATTCAGTACTTC
V: TRBV7-2; size: NA; D: NA; J: TRBJ2-7; CDR3: CASSSGPLYEQYF; DNA: TGTGCCAGCAGCTCGGGACCGCTCTACGAGCAGTACTTC
V: TRBV6-1; size: NA; D: TRBD1; J: TRBJ2-2; CDR3: CASSPGTGGPGELFF; DNA: TGTGCCAGCAGTCCAGGGACAGGGGGACCCGGGGAGCTGTTTTTT
V: TRBV27; size: many; D: NA; J: TRBJ2-7; CDR3: CASSLSGFSYEQYF; DNA: TGTGCCAGCAGTTTATCAGGGTTCTCCTACGAGCAGTACTTC
V: TRBV6-5; size: many; D: NA; J: TRBJ2-1; CDR3: CASSYVGWSEQFF; DNA: TGTGCCAGCAGTTACGTTGGGTGGAGTGAGCAGTTCTTC
V: TRBV5-6; size: NA; D: TRBD2; J: TRBJ2-4; CDR3: CASSLAGGRGKNIQYF; DNA: TGTGCCAGCAGCTTGGCGGGGGGAAGGGGCAAAAACATTCAGTACTTC
V: TRBV5-1; size: few; D: TRBD2; J: TRBJ2-3; CDR3: CASSPWTSGDPLSTDTQYF; DNA: TGCGCCAGCAGCCCGTGGACTAGCGGGGACCCGTTGAGCACAGATACGCAGTATTTT
V: TRBV3-1; size: NA; D: TRBD1; J: TRBJ1-6; CDR3: CASSQQTGSLPLHF; DNA: TGTGCCAGCAGCCAGCAGACAGGGTCCCTACCCCTCCACTTT
V: TRBV20-1; size: many; D: NA; J: TRBJ2-7; CDR3: CSARARAYSYEQYF; DNA: TGCAGTGCTAGAGCGCGGGCCTACTCCTACGAGCAGTACTTC
V: TRBV5-1; size: NA; D: NA; J: TRBJ2-6; CDR3: CASSPVLTEAGANVLTF; DNA: TGCGCCAGCAGCCCTGTTCTCACCGAGGCGGGGGCCAACGTCCTGACTTTC
V: TRBV9; size: few; D: TRBD1; J: TRBJ1-5; CDR3: CASSSTGTVGQPQHF; DNA: TGTGCCAGCAGCTCAACCGGGACAGTGGGTCAGCCCCAGCATTTT
V: TRBV11-1; size: NA; D: NA; J: TRBJ2-7; CDR3: CASSSRTTPYEQYF; DNA: TGTGCCAGCAGCTCCCGGACTACCCCCTACGAGCAGTACTTC